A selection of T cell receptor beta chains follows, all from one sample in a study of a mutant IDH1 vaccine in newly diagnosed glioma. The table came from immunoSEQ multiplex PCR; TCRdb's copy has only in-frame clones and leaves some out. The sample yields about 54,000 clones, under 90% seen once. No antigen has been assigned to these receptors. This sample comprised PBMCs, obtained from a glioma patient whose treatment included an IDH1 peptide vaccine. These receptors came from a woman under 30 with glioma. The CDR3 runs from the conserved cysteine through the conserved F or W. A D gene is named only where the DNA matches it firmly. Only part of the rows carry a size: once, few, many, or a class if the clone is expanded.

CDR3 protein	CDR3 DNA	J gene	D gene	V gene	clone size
CASSPGQYSPLHF	TGTGCCAGTAGTCCTGGACAGTATTCACCCCTCCACTTT	TRBJ1-6	.	TRBV19	.
CASTSTDTQYF	TGTGCCAGCACTTCCACAGATACGCAGTATTTT	TRBJ2-3	.	TRBV6-6	.
CASSLLLQETQYF	TGTGCCAGCAGCTTACTACTACAAGAGACCCAGTACTTC	TRBJ2-5	.	TRBV11-2	.
CASSSQGGVSYGYTF	TGTGCCAGCAGTTCCCAAGGGGGGGTCAGCTATGGCTACACCTTC	TRBJ1-2	.	TRBV6-5	.
CASSSGEQYF	TGTGCCAGCAGCTCGGGGGAGCAGTACTTC	TRBJ2-7	.	TRBV11-2	.
CASSLGGLSQYF	TGTGCCAGCAGCTTGGGCGGTTTGTCGCAGTATTTT	TRBJ2-3	.	TRBV5-6	.
CASSPGALRGAETQYF	TGTGCCAGCAGCCCTGGGGCGTTACGGGGTGCGGAGACCCAGTACTTC	TRBJ2-5	.	TRBV5-5	.
CASANYGYTF	TGTGCCAGCGCCAACTATGGCTACACCTTC	TRBJ1-2	.	TRBV2	few
CASPGSSPYEQYF	TGTGCCAGCCCCGGGAGTAGCCCCTACGAGCAGTACTTC	TRBJ2-7	.	TRBV6-1	.
CAWGYGISPLHF	TGTGCCTGGGGTTACGGGATTTCACCCCTCCACTTT	TRBJ1-6	.	TRBV30	.
CASSLMRGDTGELFF	TGTGCCAGCAGCTTAATGCGGGGTGACACCGGGGAGCTGTTTTTT	TRBJ2-2	.	TRBV7-2	.
CASSLGGAWDEQYF	TGTGCCAGCAGCTTGGGCGGGGCCTGGGACGAGCAGTACTTC	TRBJ2-7	.	TRBV5-4	once
CASSQDLASGSYEQYF	TGTGCCAGCAGCCAAGATCTGGCTAGCGGGAGCTACGAGCAGTACTTC	TRBJ2-7	TRBD2	TRBV4-2	.
CASSSSRGTEAFF	TGTGCCAGCAGTTCGAGTCGGGGCACTGAAGCTTTCTTT	TRBJ1-1	.	TRBV6-6	.
CASSSPDRGYGYTF	TGCGCCAGCAGCTCCCCGGACAGGGGCTATGGCTACACCTTC	TRBJ1-2	TRBD1	TRBV5-1	.
CAISDVGPGETQYF	TGTGCCATCAGTGACGTGGGGCCAGGGGAGACCCAGTACTTC	TRBJ2-5	.	TRBV10-3	.
CASSLGRGLWGTEAFF	TGTGCCAGCAGCTTGGGGAGGGGCCTTTGGGGCACTGAAGCTTTCTTT	TRBJ1-1	.	TRBV5-8	.
CASRKGGVTDTQYF	TGTGCCAGTAGAAAAGGGGGAGTCACAGATACGCAGTATTTT	TRBJ2-3	.	TRBV19	.
CASSLEGYTQYF	TGTGCCAGCAGCTTGGAGGGGTATACGCAGTATTTT	TRBJ2-3	.	TRBV5-6	.
CASSVDPVGGELFF	TGTGCCAGCAGCGTAGACCCAGTGGGTGGGGAGCTGTTTTTT	TRBJ2-2	.	TRBV9	.
CASSPGGRTDTQYF	TGTGCCAGCAGCCCTGGGGGGCGCACAGATACGCAGTATTTT	TRBJ2-3	.	TRBV14	once